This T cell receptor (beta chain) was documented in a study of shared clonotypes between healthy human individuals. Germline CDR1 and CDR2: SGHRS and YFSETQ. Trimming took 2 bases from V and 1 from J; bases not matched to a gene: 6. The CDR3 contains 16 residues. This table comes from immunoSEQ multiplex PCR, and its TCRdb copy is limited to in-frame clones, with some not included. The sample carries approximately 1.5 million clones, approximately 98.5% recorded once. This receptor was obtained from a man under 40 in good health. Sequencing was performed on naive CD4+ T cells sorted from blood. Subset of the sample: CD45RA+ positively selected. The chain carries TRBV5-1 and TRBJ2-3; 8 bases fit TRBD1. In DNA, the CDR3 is TGCGCCAGCAGCTTTCAGGGGGCGTTTGGCACAGATACGCAGTATTTT. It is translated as CASSFQGAFGTDTQYF.